The 2 T cell receptor beta chains below were found in one sample sequenced in a study of T cells in Graves' hyperthyroidism and ophthalmopathy. There were TCR beta CDR3 regions amplified from RNA transcripts. With the HTBI primer set, the TCR CDR3 went through a first round of RT-PCR. TCRdb reanalysed the multiplex PCR reads using MiXCR and keeps one entry per CDR3 protein. This repertoire shows 550,000 to 700,000 distinct CDR3 sequences, 35% to 55% found once; its top ten account for 19%. The material sequenced was peripheral blood or thyroid tissue (not recorded which). Source of these receptors: an adult woman with Graves' disease, either hyperthyroidism or ophthalmopathy (not recorded which).

The chain has TRBV7-9 and TRBJ2-7, with no clear D. The V gene lost 5 bases and the J gene lost 3 bases, with 14 bases spanning the gap. From germline, CDR1 is SEHNR and CDR2 FQNEAQ (reference sequence). CDR3 length equals 14 residues. The CDR3 DNA sequence: TGTGCCAGCAGCCCAGAGGTGATGATCTACGAGCAGTACTTC. Translation gives CASSPEVMIYEQYF.

The sample holds a few counts of this clonotype. The chain links TRBV2 to TRBJ2-1; D uncertain. CDR1 is SNHLY, CDR2 FYNNEI, per germline. This CDR3 has 13 amino acids. The ends were cut back, 6 bases at V and 6 bases at J, with 12 bases in the middle. Here the CDR3 reads CASSLEGRNEQFF. The CDR3 DNA reads as TGTGCCAGCAGCCTAGAAGGCCGCAATGAGCAGTTCTTC.